A selection of T cell receptor beta chains follows, all from one sample in a study of shared clonotypes between healthy human individuals. The method was immunoSEQ multiplex PCR; TCRdb's version includes in-frame clones alone and lacks a portion of them. Of roughly 2.6 million clones in the sample, about 92% are singletons; the top ten hold around 0.14%. The specimen sequenced was naive CD4+ T cells sorted from blood. The receptors originated from a young man in good health. The CDR3 runs from the conserved cysteine through the conserved F or W. A D gene is named only where the DNA matches it firmly. Size is stated for part of the rows, as once, few or many counts, or as a class when the clone is expanded.

d_gene	v_gene	abundance	j_gene	CDR3aa	CDR3nt
-	TRBV13	-	TRBJ2-6	CASSLIGAGANVLTF	TGTGCCAGCAGCTTAATAGGTGCTGGGGCCAACGTCCTGACTTTC
TRBD1	TRBV7-9	-	TRBJ2-7	CASSLDIYRGDSYEQYF	TGTGCCAGCAGCTTAGATATCTACAGGGGCGACTCCTACGAGCAGTACTTC
TRBD2	TRBV10-3	-	TRBJ2-1	CAISVLAGVSYNEQFF	TGTGCCATCAGTGTTCTAGCGGGAGTGTCCTACAATGAGCAGTTCTTC
TRBD1	TRBV7-9	-	TRBJ2-7	CASRGWTGDHEQYF	TGTGCCAGCAGGGGTTGGACAGGGGACCACGAGCAGTACTTC
TRBD2	TRBV5-1	-	TRBJ2-5	CASSRLAGEETQYF	TGCGCCAGCAGCCGTCTAGCGGGAGAAGAGACCCAGTACTTC
-	TRBV27	-	TRBJ2-6	CASSTQAGANVLTF	TGTGCCAGCAGCACACAGGCTGGGGCCAACGTCCTGACTTTC
TRBD1	TRBV5-6	once	TRBJ1-1	CASSYGDRGNTEAFF	TGTGCCAGCAGCTACGGGGACAGGGGGAACACTGAAGCTTTCTTT
-	TRBV12-5	-	TRBJ1-5	CASGLSGEGNQPQHF	TGTGCTAGTGGTTTGTCCGGGGAAGGCAATCAGCCCCAGCATTTT
TRBD2	TRBV4-1	-	TRBJ2-2	CASSQEPSGSAGELFF	TGCGCCAGCAGCCAAGAACCTAGCGGATCTGCCGGGGAGCTGTTTTTT
-	TRBV5-4	-	TRBJ1-5	CASSSGGTSNQPQHF	TGTGCCAGCAGCTCCGGGGGCACTAGCAATCAGCCCCAGCATTTT
TRBD2	TRBV18	-	TRBJ2-7	CASSPLAGDYEQYF	TGTGCCAGCTCTCCCCTAGCGGGAGACTACGAGCAGTACTTC
-	TRBV6-1	once	TRBJ1-2	CASSERGNYGYTF	TGTGCCAGCAGTGAAAGGGGGAACTATGGCTACACCTTC
-	TRBV11-2	-	TRBJ2-7	CASRRDKQGLICEQYF	TGTGCCAGCCGTCGAGACAAACAGGGATTGATCTGCGAGCAGTACTTC
TRBD1	TRBV18	-	TRBJ1-2	CASSGQWNYGYTF	TGTGCCAGCTCGGGACAGTGGAACTATGGCTACACCTTC
TRBD2	TRBV9	-	TRBJ2-1	CASSTSGSFYNEQFF	TGTGCCAGCAGTACTAGCGGGAGTTTCTACAATGAGCAGTTCTTC
-	TRBV28	-	TRBJ2-4	CASSPKGRSKNIQYF	TGTGCCAGCAGTCCTAAGGGGCGATCCAAAAACATTCAGTACTTC
TRBD1	TRBV2	-	TRBJ1-1	CASCKGQGTMNTEAFF	TGTGCCAGCTGTAAAGGACAGGGGACGATGAACACTGAAGCTTTCTTT
TRBD2	TRBV2	-	TRBJ2-5	CAIRGTSENQETQYF	TGTGCCATACGGGGGACTAGCGAGAACCAAGAGACCCAGTACTTC
-	TRBV7-2	once	TRBJ1-1	CASSPLALNTEAFF	TGTGCCAGCAGCCCCCTGGCTTTGAACACTGAAGCTTTCTTT
TRBD2	TRBV5-1	-	TRBJ2-1	CASSLALAGTNEQFF	TGCGCCAGCAGCTTGGCGCTAGCGGGCACCAATGAGCAGTTCTTC
-	TRBV11-2	-	TRBJ1-3	CASSSLGGFSGNTIYF	TGTGCCAGCAGCTCCTTAGGAGGCTTCTCTGGAAACACCATATATTTT
TRBD2	TRBV10-3	-	TRBJ2-7	CATELGLAGAYEQYF	TGTGCCACCGAACTGGGACTAGCGGGAGCCTACGAGCAGTACTTC
TRBD2	TRBV27	-	TRBJ2-3	CASPSYSGRKRADTQYF	TGTGCCAGCCCCAGTTATAGCGGGAGGAAGAGGGCAGATACGCAGTATTTT